The clone carrying this T cell receptor (beta chain) was seen many times. TCRdb analysed the RT-PCR reads with MiXCR anew, one entry per CDR3 protein. The sample has fewer than 500,000 distinct CDR3 sequences, 16% seen once. The data belong to a study of patients and donors after allogeneic stem cell transplantation. With V trimmed by 3 bases and J by 4 bases, 8 bases remained unmatched. The CDR3 length is 16 residues. The receptor was isolated from a human donor who was either an allogeneic HSCT recipient or a stem cell or donor lymphocyte infusion donor (not recorded which). It is not recorded whose cells these are; they may come from a transplant donor. Sequencing input: blood, either unsorted or a sorted T cell fraction (not recorded which). This chain joins TRBV12-3 or TRBV12-4 and TRBJ2-3; the match to TRBD2 covers 9 bases. The CDR3 bases are TGTGCCAGCAGTTTTCAGGCGGGAGGGCCCTCAGATACGCAGTATTTT. Translated, it gives CASSFQAGGPSDTQYF.